This is a list of T cell receptor beta chains from one sample in a study of neurological immune-mediated disorders. MiXCR was run by TCRdb on the 5' RACE reads, yielding one entry per CDR3 protein. The data contain 50,000 or so distinct CDR3 sequences, about 25% of them singletons. Sequenced input: PBMCs. These receptors were obtained from a woman in her seventies in good health. CDR3s include the opening cysteine and the closing phenylalanine or tryptophan. Each record gives: D gene, clone size, V gene, J gene, CDR3 protein, CDR3 DNA. The D gene is left open where the match is weak. Some rows have no size entry. The others give once, few or many, or a class for an expanded clone.

-	-	TRBV30	TRBJ2-5	CAWSKQRLETQYF	TGTGCCTGGAGTAAGCAGAGGTTGGAGACCCAGTACTTC
-	once	TRBV21-1	TRBJ2-3	CASRPASGSAVDTQYF	TGTGCCAGCAGACCTGCTAGCGGGAGTGCTGTAGATACGCAGTATTTT
TRBD2	many	TRBV6-2/TRBV6-3	TRBJ2-5	CASSAGTSGSGKETQYF	TGTGCCAGCAGCGCCGGGACTAGCGGGAGTGGAAAAGAGACCCAGTACTTC
-	many	TRBV20-1	TRBJ1-4	CSASSDLGLNEKLFF	TGCAGTGCAAGTTCCGACCTGGGCCTTAATGAAAAACTGTTTTTT
-	once	TRBV3-1	TRBJ1-5	CASSQMGGGNQPQHF	TGTGCCAGCAGCCAAATGGGGGGCGGCAATCAGCCCCAGCATTTT
TRBD1	-	TRBV29-1	TRBJ2-7	CSVRDRGYEQYF	TGCAGCGTCCGGGACAGGGGCTACGAGCAGTACTTC
TRBD1	many	TRBV5-1	TRBJ2-7	CASSLLGQAYEQYF	TGCGCCAGCAGCCTGCTAGGACAGGCCTACGAGCAGTACTTC
-	many	TRBV4-1	TRBJ1-2	CASSQDPATGTSHGYTF	TGCGCCAGCAGTCAGGACCCCGCAACCGGGACCTCACACGGCTACACCTTC
-	-	TRBV7-2	TRBJ1-2	CASSCGGWNRVGYTF	TGTGCCAGCAGCTGTGGGGGTTGGAACCGAGTTGGCTACACCTTC
TRBD1	many	TRBV7-2	TRBJ1-2	CASSQRQGGGYTF	TGTGCCAGCAGTCAGAGACAGGGGGGTGGCTACACCTTC
TRBD2	many	TRBV7-2	TRBJ2-1	CASSFRGLAANEQFF	TGTGCCAGCAGTTTTAGGGGACTAGCGGCCAATGAGCAGTTCTTC
TRBD2	-	TRBV29-1	TRBJ2-3	CSVDGREFLCTDTQYF	TGCAGCGTTGACGGGCGGGAGTTCCTTTGTACAGATACGCAGTATTTT
-	-	TRBV6-2/TRBV6-3	TRBJ2-7	CASRDWKTYEQYF	TGTGCCAGTAGGGACTGGAAAACCTACGAGCAGTACTTC
TRBD2	many	TRBV30	TRBJ2-2	CACGTRIAGELFF	TGTGCCTGCGGGACTAGAATCGCCGGGGAGCTGTTTTTT
-	many	TRBV5-1	TRBJ2-4	CASSLDQGAKNIQYF	TGCGCCAGCAGCTTGGACCAGGGGGCCAAAAACATTCAGTACTTC
-	many	TRBV29-1	TRBJ2-7	CSVVSGVGEQYF	TGCAGCGTTGTGTCCGGGGTAGGTGAGCAGTACTTC
TRBD2	many	TRBV28	TRBJ2-1	CASSSPGGRGHNEQFF	TGTGCCAGCAGTTCCCCCGGCGGGAGGGGTCACAATGAGCAGTTCTTC
-	many	TRBV4-1	TRBJ2-7	CASSQEDGEAYEQYF	TGCGCCAGCAGCCAAGAGGACGGTGAGGCCTACGAGCAGTACTTC
-	-	TRBV5-1	TRBJ1-2	CASSSTGAGQSYTF	TGCGCCAGCAGCTCGACGGGGGCAGGGCAAAGCTACACCTTC
TRBD1	many	TRBV5-1	TRBJ2-7	CASSVTGALTYEQYF	TGCGCCAGCAGCGTCACAGGGGCACTTACCTACGAGCAGTACTTC
-	many	TRBV6-1	TRBJ2-7	CASRAGVAYEQYF	TGTGCCAGCAGAGCAGGGGTGGCCTACGAGCAGTACTTC
TRBD2	many	TRBV20-1	TRBJ2-1	CSAVFSGRAWNEQFF	TGCAGTGCCGTATTTAGCGGGAGGGCCTGGAATGAGCAGTTCTTC
-	-	TRBV27	TRBJ1-5	CASSLTGSQPQHF	TGTGCCAGCAGTTTAACAGGGAGTCAGCCCCAGCATTTT
-	many	TRBV5-1	TRBJ1-1	CASSPGSEMNTEAFF	TGCGCCAGCAGCCCCGGCTCGGAAATGAACACTGAAGCTTTCTTT
-	few	TRBV19	TRBJ2-7	CASSIGFQGIFYEQYF	TGTGCCAGTAGTATAGGATTCCAGGGTATTTTCTACGAGCAGTACTTC
-	many	TRBV27	TRBJ2-5	CASSSDRFRETQYF	TGTGCCAGCAGTTCCGACAGATTCAGGGAGACCCAGTACTTC
-	many	TRBV7-2	TRBJ2-1	CASSVESYNEQFF	TGTGCCAGCAGCGTCGAATCCTACAATGAGCAGTTCTTC
-	many	TRBV20-1	TRBJ2-1	CSASNYNEQFF	TGCAGTGCTTCGAATTACAATGAGCAGTTCTTC
-	many	TRBV6-6	TRBJ2-3	CASSEEKYTQYF	TGTGCCAGCAGCGAGGAGAAGTACACGCAGTATTTT
TRBD2	many	TRBV20-1	TRBJ2-3	CSAGLAGRADTQYF	TGCAGTGCGGGACTAGCGGGAAGAGCAGATACGCAGTATTTT
-	many	TRBV21-1	TRBJ2-6	CASSKKTIRGVLISGANVLTF	TGTGCCAGCAGCAAAAAAACCATACGGGGGGTTCTCATCTCTGGGGCCAACGTCCTGACTTTC
TRBD2	-	TRBV5-1	TRBJ2-3	CASSQDTSGSTDTQYF	TGCGCCAGCAGCCAAGATACTAGCGGGAGCACAGATACGCAGTATTTT
TRBD2	medium-sized	TRBV5-1	TRBJ2-1	CASRIGTSGRVNEQFF	TGCGCCAGCAGAATTGGGACTAGCGGGAGGGTCAATGAGCAGTTCTTC
TRBD2	many	TRBV7-8	TRBJ2-1	CASSLSRASGVSSYNEQFF	TGTGCCAGCAGCCTCTCCCGTGCCAGCGGGGTTAGCTCCTACAATGAGCAGTTCTTC
-	-	TRBV6-5	TRBJ2-2	CASSYWGDGELFF	TGTGCCAGCAGTTACTGGGGTGACGGGGAGCTGTTTTTT
-	many	TRBV5-1	TRBJ1-4	CASSFDQGPRGEKLFF	TGCGCCAGCAGCTTCGACCAGGGGCCCCGAGGTGAAAAACTGTTTTTT
TRBD1	-	TRBV12-3/TRBV12-4	TRBJ2-5	CASSGTGGRETQYF	TGTGCCAGCAGCGGGACAGGGGGCAGAGAGACCCAGTACTTC
TRBD2	few	TRBV2	TRBJ2-3	CASRAALGLAGPTDTQYF	TGTGCCAGCAGGGCAGCTCTTGGACTAGCGGGCCCCACAGATACGCAGTATTTT
-	many	TRBV20-1	TRBJ2-4	CSARDPKPTQGGLNIQYF	TGCAGTGCTAGAGATCCCAAGCCCACCCAGGGGGGCTTAAACATTCAGTACTTC
-	-	TRBV11-2	TRBJ2-3	CASSLDPGPVMGPDTQYF	TGTGCCAGCAGCTTAGACCCGGGTCCAGTGATGGGTCCAGATACGCAGTATTTT
-	many	TRBV7-9	TRBJ1-5	CASSLGSGGNQPQHF	TGTGCCAGCAGCTTGGGATCGGGGGGTAATCAGCCCCAGCATTTT
TRBD1	-	TRBV6-6	TRBJ2-7	CASSQDRALEQYF	TGTGCCAGCAGCCAGGACAGGGCTCTCGAGCAGTACTTC
-	many	TRBV28	TRBJ2-7	CASSFSGNAYEQYF	TGTGCCAGCAGTTTTTCCGGGAATGCCTACGAGCAGTACTTC
-	-	TRBV7-2	TRBJ2-7	CASSLAVAKFTYEQYF	TGTGCCAGCAGCTTAGCAGTAGCCAAATTCACTTACGAGCAGTACTTC
TRBD1	many	TRBV5-1	TRBJ1-2	CASSLAWQGDGYTF	TGCGCCAGCAGCTTGGCATGGCAGGGGGATGGCTACACCTTC
-	-	TRBV30	TRBJ2-2	CAWSPWTGELFF	TGTGCCTGGAGTCCGTGGACCGGGGAGCTGTTTTTT
TRBD1	once	TRBV5-1	TRBJ2-2	CASSPGTANTRELFF	TGCGCCAGCAGCCCCGGGACAGCGAACACCCGGGAGCTGTTTTTT
TRBD2	many	TRBV27	TRBJ2-1	CASSRGEPYNEQFF	TGTGCCAGCAGTCGGGGGGAGCCTTACAATGAGCAGTTCTTC
-	-	TRBV29-1	TRBJ2-1	CSVEGRDEQFF	TGCAGCGTTGAGGGTCGAGATGAGCAGTTCTTC
-	many	TRBV14	TRBJ2-2	CASSQDRGGNGELFF	TGTGCCAGCAGCCAAGATCGAGGGGGTAACGGGGAGCTGTTTTTT